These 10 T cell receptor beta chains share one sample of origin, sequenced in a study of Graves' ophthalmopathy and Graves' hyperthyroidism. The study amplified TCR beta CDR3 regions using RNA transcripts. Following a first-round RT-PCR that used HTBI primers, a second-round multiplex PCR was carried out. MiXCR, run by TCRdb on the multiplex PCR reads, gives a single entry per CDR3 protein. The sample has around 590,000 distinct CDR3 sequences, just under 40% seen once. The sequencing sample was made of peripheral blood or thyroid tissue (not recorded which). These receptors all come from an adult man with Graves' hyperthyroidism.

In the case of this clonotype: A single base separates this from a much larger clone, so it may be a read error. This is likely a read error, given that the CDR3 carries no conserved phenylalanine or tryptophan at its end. The CDR3 region is CASSQDSTFSYEQYS. The CDR3 nucleotides are TGTGCCAGCAGCCAAGATTCGACCTTCTCCTACGAGCAGTACTCC. This chain uses TRBV4-2 with TRBJ2-7; no clear D. V was cut by 0 bases and J by 0 bases, with 9 bases left in between. This CDR3 comprises 15 residues. Germline CDR1 reads LGHNA; CDR2 reads YNFKEQ.

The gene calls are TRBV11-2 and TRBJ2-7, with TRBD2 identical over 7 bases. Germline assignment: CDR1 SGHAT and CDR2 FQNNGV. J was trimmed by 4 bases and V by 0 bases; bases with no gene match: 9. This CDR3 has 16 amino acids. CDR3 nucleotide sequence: TGTGCCAGCAGCTTAGATCCGACTGGCGGGAGATACGAGCAGTACTTC. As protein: CASSLDPTGGRYEQYF.

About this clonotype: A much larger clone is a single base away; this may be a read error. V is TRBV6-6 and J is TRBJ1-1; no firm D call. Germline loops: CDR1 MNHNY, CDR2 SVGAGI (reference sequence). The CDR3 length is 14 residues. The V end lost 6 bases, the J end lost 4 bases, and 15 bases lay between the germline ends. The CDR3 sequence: CASSLQPMSTEAFF. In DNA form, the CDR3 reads TGTGCCAGCAGCCTACAGCCAATGAGCACTGAAGCTTTCTTT.

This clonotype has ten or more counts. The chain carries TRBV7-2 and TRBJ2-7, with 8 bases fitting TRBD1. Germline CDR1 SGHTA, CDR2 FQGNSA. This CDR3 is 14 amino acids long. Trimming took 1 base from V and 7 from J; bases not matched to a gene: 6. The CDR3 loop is CASSLETGVGEQYF. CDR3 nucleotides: TGTGCCAGCAGCTTAGAGACAGGGGTCGGTGAGCAGTACTTC.

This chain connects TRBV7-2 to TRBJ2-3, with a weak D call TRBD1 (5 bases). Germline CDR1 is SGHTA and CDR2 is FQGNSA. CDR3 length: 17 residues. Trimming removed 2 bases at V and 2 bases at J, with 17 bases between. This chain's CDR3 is CASSLRGLALYTDTQYF. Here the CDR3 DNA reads TGTGCCAGCAGCTTAAGGGGTTTAGCTCTCTACACAGATACGCAGTATTTT.

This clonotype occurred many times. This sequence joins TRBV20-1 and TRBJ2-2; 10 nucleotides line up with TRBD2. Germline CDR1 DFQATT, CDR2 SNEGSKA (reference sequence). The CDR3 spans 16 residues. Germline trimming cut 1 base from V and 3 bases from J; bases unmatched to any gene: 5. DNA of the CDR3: TGCAGTGCTAGAGCTGTAGCGGGAGGTGACACCGGGGAGCTGTTTTTT. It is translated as CSARAVAGGDTGELFF.

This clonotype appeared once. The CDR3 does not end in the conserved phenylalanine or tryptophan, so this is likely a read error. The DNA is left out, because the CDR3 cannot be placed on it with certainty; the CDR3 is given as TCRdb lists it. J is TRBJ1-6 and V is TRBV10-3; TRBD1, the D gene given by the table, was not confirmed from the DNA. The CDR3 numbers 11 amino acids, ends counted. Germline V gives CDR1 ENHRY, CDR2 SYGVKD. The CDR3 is CAISDGDRAFS.

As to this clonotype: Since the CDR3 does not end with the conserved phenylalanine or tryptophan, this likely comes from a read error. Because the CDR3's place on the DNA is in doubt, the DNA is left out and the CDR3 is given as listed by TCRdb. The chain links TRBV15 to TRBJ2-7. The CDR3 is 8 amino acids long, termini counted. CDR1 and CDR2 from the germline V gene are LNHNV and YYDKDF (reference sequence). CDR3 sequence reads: CATSRVSS.

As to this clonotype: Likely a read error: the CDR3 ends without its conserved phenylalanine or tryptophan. DNA for the CDR3: TGTGCCAGCAGTGTAATTGTGGACACTGAAGCTTTCTTG. Encoded protein: CASSVIVDTEAFL. The chain uses TRBV10-2 and TRBJ1-1; D is uncertain. This CDR3 has 13 amino acids. Germline V lookup: CDR1 WSHSY, CDR2 SAAADI.

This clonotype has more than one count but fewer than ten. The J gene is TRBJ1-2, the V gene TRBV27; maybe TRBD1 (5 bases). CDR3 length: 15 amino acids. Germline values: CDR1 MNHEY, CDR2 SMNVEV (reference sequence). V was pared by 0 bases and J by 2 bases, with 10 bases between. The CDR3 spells CASSLSWGENYGYTF. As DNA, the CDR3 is TGTGCCAGCAGTTTATCGTGGGGGGAAAACTATGGCTACACCTTC.